Shown below are 20 T cell receptor beta chains from a single sample sequenced in a study of shared clonotypes between healthy human individuals (TCRdb year 2020). The method was the immunoSEQ multiplex PCR assay. The table was pulled from immuneACCESS by TCRdb, which kept in-frame rearrangements only. Such tables lose some clones; where checked, under half of the loss comes from unresolved V genes, and the rest has no known cause. The sample table lists millions of clones, roughly 94% of them with a count of one. About 1.1% of the sample rests with the top ten. CD8 naive samples consisted of CD45RO-negative cells that were positively selected for CCR7, yielding a CD45RA+CCR7+ population without TemRA cells. The material sequenced was naive CD8+ T cells sorted from blood. The cell subset or site label on this specimen signifies: CD45RA+CCR7+. The source of these receptors is a man aged 18-30 years in good health.

This clone was recorded only once. The chain combines TRBV27 with TRBJ1-1; 12 positions agree with TRBD1. In germline, CDR1 is MNHEY, CDR2 SMNVEV (reference sequence). This CDR3 is 14 amino acids long. V was pared by 6 bases and J by 2 bases, with 1 base of the junction left unmatched. This CDR3 is CASRGQGANTEAFF. As DNA, the CDR3 is TGTGCCAGCAGGGGACAGGGGGCCAACACTGAAGCTTTCTTT.

V is TRBV27 and J is TRBJ2-5; D unclear. Trimming stripped 2 bases from V and 5 bases from J, with 12 bases between. The length of the CDR3 is 14 residues. Germline V CDR1 and CDR2: MNHEY, SMNVEV (reference sequence). CDR3 amino acids: CASSLGRAGETQYF. CDR3 DNA sequence: TGTGCCAGCAGTTTAGGAAGGGCTGGGGAGACCCAGTACTTC.

The chain uses TRBV11-2 and TRBJ2-3; 9 nucleotides align to TRBD2. The CDR3 length is 15 residues. Germline CDR1 SGHAT, CDR2 FQNNGV. V lost 4 bases and J lost 2; bases outside the gene matches: 4. CDR3 nucleotide sequence: TGTGCCAGCAGCTCGCTAGCGGGGATCACAGATACGCAGTATTTT. It translates to CASSSLAGITDTQYF.

Remarks on this clone: Distinct nucleotide sequences in the sample also encode this CDR3. DNA for the CDR3: TGCGCCAGCAGCCTGCGGCTGAACACCGGGGAGCTGTTTTTT. Amino acid sequence: CASSLRLNTGELFF. The chain recombines TRBV4-1 with TRBJ2-2; no definite D call. The CDR3 runs 14 residues. V was cut by 4 bases and J by 1 base, with 7 bases left in between. CDR1 MGHRA and CDR2 YSYEKL come from the germline V gene.

The chain has TRBV30 and TRBJ2-1, with TRBD1 matching over 7 bases. V was pared by 2 bases and J by 4 bases, with 2 bases of the junction left unmatched. Per germline, CDR1 GTSNPN and CDR2 SVGIG (reference sequence). The CDR3 covers 13 residues. This chain's CDR3 is CAWSTTGYNEQFF. Written as DNA, the CDR3 is TGTGCCTGGAGTACGACAGGGTACAATGAGCAGTTCTTC.

V and J are TRBV7-2 and TRBJ1-2; tentative D call: TRBD1 (6 bases). The ends were cut back, 7 bases at V and 6 bases at J, with 18 bases in the middle. The length of the CDR3 is 14 residues. Germline CDR1 reads SGHTA; CDR2 reads FQGNSA. The CDR3 is CASTELGGGDGYTF. CDR3 in DNA: TGTGCCAGCACCGAACTGGGGGGGGGCGATGGCTACACCTTC.

This clone was observed a single time. This sequence joins TRBV27 and TRBJ1-5; D gene ambiguous. The CDR3 is made up of 14 amino acids. The V and J ends lost 2 bases and 4 bases respectively, with 9 bases between them. The germline V gene has CDR1 MNHEY and CDR2 SMNVEV (reference sequence). CDR3 bases: TGTGCCAGCAGTTTAGGTGTATTTAATCAGCCCCAGCATTTT. Its translation is CASSLGVFNQPQHF.

The V call is TRBV4-1, the J call TRBJ1-1; D ambiguous. V lost 0 bases and J lost 4, with 15 bases in between. The CDR3 runs 16 residues. Germline V gene lookup returns CDR1 MGHRA and CDR2 YSYEKL. The CDR3 sequence: CASSQEFTMVSTEAFF. For the CDR3, the DNA is TGCGCCAGCAGCCAAGAGTTTACGATGGTTAGCACTGAAGCTTTCTTT.

J is TRBJ1-1 and V is TRBV14; the D gene is possibly TRBD1 (5 bases). This CDR3 is built from 17 residues. In germline, CDR1 is SGHDN, CDR2 FVKESK. V dropped 3 bases and J dropped 4 bases, with 21 bases sitting between them. The CDR3 nucleotides are TGTGCCAGCAGCCAGGAGACAGCTACGATGGGTAGCACTGAAGCTTTCTTT. It codes for CASSQETATMGSTEAFF.

V usage is TRBV25-1 and J usage is TRBJ1-2; 7 nucleotides line up with TRBD1. The CDR3 consists of 13 residues. V lost 4 bases to trimming and J lost 8 bases; unmatched junction nucleotides: 7. CDR1 is MGHDK and CDR2 is SYGVNS in the germline V gene. The CDR3 region is CASSVTGAEGYTF. The DNA of the CDR3 is TGTGCCAGCAGTGTTACAGGGGCTGAAGGCTACACCTTC.

Details on this clone: The same CDR3 can be traced to other DNA sequences in this sample. The V gene is TRBV27, the J gene TRBJ1-4; 8 nucleotides match TRBD1. This CDR3 has 16 amino acids. CDR1 MNHEY and CDR2 SMNVEV come from the germline V gene (reference sequence). V shed 1 base, J shed 6 bases, and the junction held 7 bases outside the gene matches. CDR3 in amino acids: CASSLYPTGGDEKLFF. CDR3 DNA: TGTGCCAGCAGTTTATACCCCACAGGGGGTGATGAAAAACTGTTTTTT.

The V call is TRBV6-6, the J call TRBJ1-2; perhaps TRBD1 as D (6 bases). The length of the CDR3 is 16 residues. Germline V gene data show CDR1 as MNHNY and CDR2 as SVGAGI (reference sequence). The V and J ends lost 3 bases and 2 bases respectively, with 16 bases between them. CDR3 in DNA: TGTGCCAGCAGTTATTTACAGGGCGAGAGAAACTATGGCTACACCTTC. Its protein is CASSYLQGERNYGYTF.

Regarding this clone: The same CDR3 can be traced to other DNA sequences in this sample. This chain links TRBV6-1 with TRBJ2-7, with D possibly TRBD2 on 5 matching bases. The CDR3 consists of 14 residues. The V and J ends lost 1 base and 0 bases respectively, with 7 bases between them. CDR1 is MNHNS and CDR2 is SASEGT in the germline V gene. In nucleotides, the CDR3 is TGTGCCAGCAGTGAAGTGGGGAGCTCCTACGAGCAGTACTTC. Residues: CASSEVGSSYEQYF.

The rearrangement joins TRBV5-6 to TRBJ2-2; possibly TRBD1 or TRBD2 for D (5 bases each). The V end was cut by 3 bases, the J end by 8 bases, with 17 bases between. Germline CDR1 and CDR2: SGHDT and YYEEEE. CDR3 length equals 15 residues. Here the CDR3 reads CASSSTGTSWGELFF. The CDR3 region has the DNA TGTGCCAGCAGCTCTACCGGGACCTCATGGGGGGAGCTGTTTTTT.

The J gene is TRBJ2-7, the V gene TRBV30, with 10 nucleotides matching TRBD1. The CDR3 runs 16 residues. Germline V gene data show CDR1 as GTSNPN and CDR2 as SVGIG (reference sequence). Trimming took 2 bases from V and 4 from J; bases not matched to a gene: 11. The CDR3 loop is CAWSPSKGTGVYEQYF. CDR3 DNA: TGTGCCTGGAGTCCCTCCAAAGGGACAGGGGTTTACGAGCAGTACTTC.

The chain recombines TRBV5-1 with TRBJ2-3; D not certain. V lost 1 base to trimming and J lost 2 bases, with 8 bases between them. The CDR3 extends over 14 amino acids. Germline V gene lookup returns CDR1 SGHRS and CDR2 YFSETQ. CDR3 region: CASSLRQITDTQYF. The CDR3 DNA is TGCGCCAGCAGCTTGAGGCAGATCACAGATACGCAGTATTTT.

A remark on this clone: This same CDR3 is encoded by further DNA sequences in the sample. This sequence joins TRBV6-1 and TRBJ2-7, with D possibly matching TRBD1 (6 bases). Germline CDR1 is MNHNS and CDR2 is SASEGT. The CDR3 covers 12 residues. Trimming pared 6 bases from V and 1 base from J, leaving 7 bases between. CDR3 sequence (DNA): TGTGCCAGCAGACAGGGTTCCTACGAGCAGTACTTC. Translating gives CASRQGSYEQYF.

J is TRBJ2-7 and V is TRBV7-2, with D possibly being TRBD1 (7 bases). CDR1 SGHTA and CDR2 FQGNSA come from the germline V gene. Trimming took off 1 base at V and 5 bases at J, with 15 bases between the two ends. This CDR3 is 15 amino acids long. The CDR3 nucleotides read TGTGCCAGCAGCTTAGTGGGCAGGGGGGACCACGAGCAGTACTTC. It specifies CASSLVGRGDHEQYF.

This clone is a singleton in its sample. The genes are TRBV9 and TRBJ2-5; D gene uncertain. CDR1 and CDR2 from the germline V gene are SGDLS and YYNGEE. The germline V and J ends were trimmed by 7 bases and 9 bases, with 10 bases remaining between them. The CDR3 is 10 residues long. CDR3 region: CASGETPQYF. In nucleotides, the CDR3 is TGTGCCAGCGGAGAAACCCCCCAGTACTTC. Full variable domain (missing parts from reference TRBV9 and TRBJ2-5): DSGVTQTPKHLITATGQRVTLRCSPRSGDLSVYWYQQSLDQGLQFLIQYYNGEERAKGNILERFSAQQFPDLHSELNLSSLELGDSALYFCASGETPQYFGPGTRLLVL.

The chain uses TRBV4-1 and TRBJ2-7; 7 bases map to TRBD1. J was trimmed by 0 bases and V by 4 bases; bases with no gene match: 6. The V gene's germline CDR1 is MGHRA and CDR2 YSYEKL. The CDR3 is 15 amino acids. The DNA of the CDR3 is TGCGCCAGCAGCCCCCTGGGACAGTCCTCCTACGAGCAGTACTTC. Translation gives CASSPLGQSSYEQYF.